One and the same sample provided the 17 T cell receptor beta chains below, sequenced in a study of cytomegalovirus exposure and HLA in healthy donors. Assay used: immunoSEQ multiplex PCR; TCRdb lists only in-frame clones, some missing. The table has fewer than 400,000 clones, 86% seen once. The specimen sequenced was PBMCs. Receptors were obtained from a woman aged 18-35 years in good health and CMV-seronegative.

This sequence joins TRBV19 and TRBJ1-1; 7 bases fit TRBD1. V dropped 2 bases and J dropped 0; count of bases not matched to a gene: 6. The germline gives CDR1 LNHDA, CDR2 SQIVND (reference sequence). The CDR3 covers 16 residues. CDR3 amino acids: CASSIQAGGLNTEAFF. The DNA of the CDR3 is TGTGCCAGTAGTATACAGGCAGGGGGTCTGAACACTGAAGCTTTCTTT.

The table lists this clone with a count of one. The chain carries TRBV4-1 and TRBJ2-7; D might be TRBD2 (5 bases). The CDR3 length is 15 residues. Trimming stripped 0 bases from V and 9 bases from J, with 18 bases between. The V gene's germline CDR1 is MGHRA and CDR2 YSYEKL. The DNA of the CDR3 is TGCGCCAGCAGCCAAGACTACTCCCCCGCAAGCGGGCAGTACTTC. Encoded protein: CASSQDYSPASGQYF.

This chain links TRBV2 with TRBJ1-2; D is uncertain. Trimming removed 5 bases from V and 8 bases from J, with 15 bases in between. From germline, CDR1 is SNHLY and CDR2 FYNNEI. This CDR3 spans 13 amino acids. Here the CDR3 reads CASSSMGVGGYTF. The CDR3, as DNA: TGTGCCAGCAGTTCCATGGGCGTGGGCGGCTACACCTTC.

The rearrangement uses TRBV15 and TRBJ1-1; D gene uncertain. This CDR3 contains 14 residues. The germline V gene encodes CDR1 LNHNV and CDR2 YYDKDF (reference sequence). V lost 1 base to trimming and J lost 5 bases, with 11 bases between them. CDR3 DNA sequence: TGTGCCACCAGCAGAGGATCCCCGCGGACTGAAGCTTTCTTT. It yields the protein CATSRGSPRTEAFF.

This chain connects TRBV11-2 to TRBJ2-7; 7 bases map to TRBD2. In germline, CDR1 is SGHAT, CDR2 FQNNGV. V was clipped by 4 bases and J by 2 bases; unmatched bases: 8. The CDR3 has 15 residues. CDR3 DNA sequence: TGTGCCAGCAGCTCAGGTGGGGGGGAGGCCTACGAGCAGTACTTC. Translating gives CASSSGGGEAYEQYF.

The chain recombines TRBV7-2 with TRBJ2-5, with 9 bases matching TRBD1. This CDR3 contains 15 residues. After removal of 5 bases from V and 5 bases from J, the junction contained 9 bases not matched to a gene. Germline CDR1 reads SGHTA; CDR2 reads FQGNSA. DNA for the CDR3: TGTGCCAGCAGCCAACGCCGGGACAGGGTTGAGACCCAGTACTTC. Translation gives CASSQRRDRVETQYF.

This chain joins TRBV10-3 and TRBJ2-7; 9 bases agree with TRBD1. The ends lost 6 bases at V and 6 bases at J; junction bases unmatched: 9. Germline V lookup: CDR1 ENHRY, CDR2 SYGVKD. The CDR3 is 14 amino acids. The CDR3 loop reads CAIREYGTGSEQYF. The DNA for the CDR3 is TGTGCCATCAGGGAATACGGGACAGGGAGCGAGCAGTACTTC.

The V and J genes are TRBV5-1 and TRBJ2-4; 8 bases are a match to TRBD1. This CDR3 is 14 amino acids long. Germline V CDR1 and CDR2: SGHRS, YFSETQ. V shed 0 bases and J 7 bases; nucleotides not matched to a gene: 3. CDR3 protein: CASSLGPGGNIQYF. The CDR3 nucleotides read TGCGCCAGCAGCTTGGGTCCAGGGGGCAACATTCAGTACTTC. The whole variable domain, filled in from reference TRBV5-1 and TRBJ2-4, reads KAGVTQTPRYLIKTRGQQVTLSCSPISGHRSVSWYQQTPGQGLQFLFEYFSETQRNKGNFPGRFSGRQFSNSRSEMNVSTLELGDSALYLCASSLGPGGNIQYFGAGTRLSVL.

The chain recombines TRBV6-5 with TRBJ2-7, with a possible D match to TRBD1 (6 bases). The CDR3 is made up of 13 amino acids. With 5 bases removed from V and 6 bases from J, the gap between germline ends came to 14 bases. Looked up from germline, CDR1 is MNHEY and CDR2 is SVGAGI. The CDR3 here is CASSESRTVEQYF. The CDR3 DNA reads as TGTGCCAGCAGTGAATCCCGGACAGTCGAGCAGTACTTC.

The chain couples TRBV28 to TRBJ1-5; 10 bases are a match to TRBD1. Trimming removed 5 bases from V and 4 bases from J; junction bases left unmatched: 5. CDR3 length equals 15 residues. The V gene's germline CDR1 is MDHEN and CDR2 SYDVKM. DNA for the CDR3: TGTGCCAGCAGTCCCGGACAGGGGGTGAATCAGCCCCAGCATTTT. This sequence encodes CASSPGQGVNQPQHF.

Here the CDR3 DNA reads TGCGCCAGCAGCCCCTTCGGGACTAGCGGGAGGGCCGGACAAGAGACCCAGTACTTC. Encoded protein: CASSPFGTSGRAGQETQYF. The chain joins TRBV4-1 to TRBJ2-5, with 16 positions matching TRBD2. V lost 4 bases, J lost 2 bases, and 10 bases stayed unmatched. The germline gives CDR1 MGHRA, CDR2 YSYEKL. This CDR3 region has 19 residues.

The chain carries TRBV27 and TRBJ2-7; 7 bases are a match to TRBD1. With V trimmed by 3 bases and J by 5 bases, 4 bases remained unmatched. The germline V gene encodes CDR1 MNHEY and CDR2 SMNVEV (reference sequence). The CDR3 is made up of 13 amino acids. In DNA, the CDR3 is TGTGCCAGCAGTTTGTCGACAGGGAACGAGCAGTACTTC. The encoded protein is CASSLSTGNEQYF.

V gene TRBV11-3 combines with J gene TRBJ2-5; 13 nucleotides match TRBD2. The germline V gene encodes CDR1 SGHNT and CDR2 YENEEA. V was pared by 4 bases and J by 5 bases, with 7 bases of the junction left unmatched. The CDR3 has 16 amino acids. This CDR3 reads CASSSGTSGMGETQYF. DNA for the CDR3: TGTGCCAGCAGCTCCGGGACTAGCGGGATGGGGGAGACCCAGTACTTC.

For this clone: Other nucleotide sequences from this sample produce the same CDR3. This chain links TRBV4-3 with TRBJ1-1; tentatively, D is TRBD1 (5 bases). Deletions cut 4 bases from V and 1 base from J, with 7 bases between. Per the germline V gene, CDR1 is LGHNA and CDR2 is YSLEER. The CDR3 totals 13 residues. This chain's CDR3 is CASSRQGNTEAFF. The CDR3 bases are TGCGCCAGCAGCCGCCAGGGGAACACTGAAGCTTTCTTT.

This chain uses TRBV29-1 with TRBJ1-2; D not certain. The CDR3 spans 14 residues. The germline V and J ends were trimmed by 0 bases and 0 bases, with 8 bases remaining between them. Germline lookup yields CDR1 SQVTM and CDR2 ANQGSEA. The CDR3 DNA is TGCAGCGTTGAAGATCTGGGAGCTAACTATGGCTACACCTTC. It specifies CSVEDLGANYGYTF.

V and J are TRBV5-1 and TRBJ2-2; D ambiguous. This CDR3 contains 14 residues. Germline CDR1 and CDR2: SGHRS and YFSETQ. Deletions cut 0 bases from V and 5 bases from J, with 8 bases between. The CDR3 bases are TGCGCCAGCAGCTTGGACTCCGGGACCGGGGAGCTGTTTTTT. It specifies CASSLDSGTGELFF.

This chain joins TRBV2 and TRBJ1-5; 7 bases align to TRBD1. From germline, CDR1 is SNHLY and CDR2 FYNNEI. The CDR3 extends over 16 amino acids. The V and J ends lost 5 bases and 4 bases, in that order; junction bases with no gene match: 11. CDR3 amino acids: CASSHPVTGRNQPQHF. The CDR3 DNA reads as TGTGCCAGCAGTCACCCCGTGACAGGGCGAAATCAGCCCCAGCATTTT.